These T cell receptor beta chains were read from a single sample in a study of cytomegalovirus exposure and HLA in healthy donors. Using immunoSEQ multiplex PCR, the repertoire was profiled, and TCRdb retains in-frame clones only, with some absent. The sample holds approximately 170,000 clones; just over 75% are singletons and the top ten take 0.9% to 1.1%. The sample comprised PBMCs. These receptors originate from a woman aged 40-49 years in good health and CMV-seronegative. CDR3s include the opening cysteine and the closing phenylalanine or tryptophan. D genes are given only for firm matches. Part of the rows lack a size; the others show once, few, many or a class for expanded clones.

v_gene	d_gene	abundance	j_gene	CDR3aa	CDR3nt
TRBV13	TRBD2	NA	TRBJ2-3	CASSLTSGSTDTQYF	TGTGCCAGCAGCTTAACTAGCGGGAGTACGGATACGCAGTATTTT
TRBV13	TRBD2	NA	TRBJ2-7	CASSLGGLAPEQYF	TGTGCCAGCAGCTTAGGGGGACTAGCCCCCGAGCAGTACTTC
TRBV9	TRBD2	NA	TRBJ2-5	CASSPPSGTSQETQYF	TGTGCCAGCAGCCCCCCTAGCGGGACTTCACAAGAGACCCAGTACTTC
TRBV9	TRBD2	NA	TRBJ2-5	CASSVGGGTETQYF	TGTGCCAGCAGCGTAGGGGGGGGGACAGAGACCCAGTACTTC
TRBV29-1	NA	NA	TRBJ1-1	CSVEEMGHRGAFF	TGCAGCGTTGAAGAGATGGGACATCGAGGAGCTTTCTTT
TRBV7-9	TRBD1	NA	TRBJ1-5	CASSPSGQGGQPQHF	TGTGCCAGCAGCCCCTCAGGACAGGGCGGCCAGCCCCAGCATTTT
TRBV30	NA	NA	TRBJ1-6	CAWRRLGGQDSPLHF	TGTGCCTGGAGGAGGTTGGGGGGGCAGGATTCACCCCTCCACTTT
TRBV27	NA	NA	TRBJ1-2	CASRPIDRLGGYTF	TGTGCCAGCAGACCAATAGACAGGCTGGGTGGCTACACCTTC
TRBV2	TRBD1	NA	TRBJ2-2	CASSAGQESRELFF	TGTGCCAGCAGCGCGGGACAGGAATCCAGGGAGCTGTTTTTT
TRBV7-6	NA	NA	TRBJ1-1	CASSFGPNTEAFF	TGTGCCAGCAGCTTCGGTCCAAACACTGAAGCTTTCTTT
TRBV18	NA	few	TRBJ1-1	CASSPRALEGAFF	TGTGCCAGCTCACCACGGGCCCTTGAGGGAGCTTTCTTT
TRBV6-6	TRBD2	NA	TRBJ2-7	CASITTSGAYEQYF	TGTGCCAGCATTACGACTAGCGGGGCCTACGAGCAGTACTTC
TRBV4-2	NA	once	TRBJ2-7	CASSQETGGIYEQYF	TGTGCCAGCAGCCAAGAAACAGGCGGAATCTACGAGCAGTACTTC
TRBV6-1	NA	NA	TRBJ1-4	CASSDGEGGFNEKLFF	TGTGCCAGCAGTGACGGCGAAGGAGGATTTAATGAAAAACTGTTTTTT
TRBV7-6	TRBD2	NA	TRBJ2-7	CASSAGLAGRSYEQYF	TGTGCCAGCAGCGCGGGACTAGCGGGGAGGTCTTACGAGCAGTACTTC
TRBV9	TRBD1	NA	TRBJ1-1	CASSVNRGTEAFF	TGTGCCAGCAGCGTAAACAGGGGAACTGAAGCTTTCTTT
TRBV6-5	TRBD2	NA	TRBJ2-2	CASSYSRGGTGELFF	TGTGCCAGCAGTTACTCCCGGGGGGGCACCGGGGAGCTGTTTTTT
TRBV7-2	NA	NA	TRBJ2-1	CASSQTAGNEQFF	TGTGCCAGCAGCCAAACGGCGGGTAATGAGCAGTTCTTC
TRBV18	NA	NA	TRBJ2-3	CASSAGFYSTDTQYF	TGTGCCAGTTCAGCGGGTTTCTATAGCACAGATACGCAGTATTTT
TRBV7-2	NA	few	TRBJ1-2	CASSPQPGNYGYTF	TGTGCCAGCAGCCCTCAGCCGGGTAACTATGGCTACACCTTC
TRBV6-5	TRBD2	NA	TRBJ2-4	CASSYSIGGENIQYF	TGTGCCAGCAGTTACTCGATCGGGGGGGAAAACATTCAGTACTTC
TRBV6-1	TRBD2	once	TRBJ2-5	CASSGGTRNKKQYF	TGTGCCAGCAGTGGGGGGACTAGGAATAAGAAGCAGTACTTC
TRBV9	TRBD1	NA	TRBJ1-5	CASSAGQGGGNQPQHF	TGTGCCAGCAGCGCCGGACAGGGGGGTGGCAATCAGCCCCAGCATTTT
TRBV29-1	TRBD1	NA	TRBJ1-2	CSVEGDRLMRGYTF	TGCAGCGTTGAAGGGGACAGGCTCATGAGGGGCTACACCTTC
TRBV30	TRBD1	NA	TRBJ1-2	CAWSRDSYAGYTF	TGTGCCTGGAGTCGGGACAGCTATGCGGGCTACACCTTC
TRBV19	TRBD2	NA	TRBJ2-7	CASSIGAPGLAGGAEQYF	TGTGCCAGTAGTATAGGTGCCCCCGGACTAGCGGGAGGCGCCGAGCAGTACTTC
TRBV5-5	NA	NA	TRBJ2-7	CASSFSSSSVDEQYF	TGTGCCAGCAGCTTTAGTTCTAGTTCAGTCGACGAGCAGTACTTC
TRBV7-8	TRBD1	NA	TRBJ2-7	CASSSGTGLYEQYF	TGTGCCAGCAGCTCTGGGACAGGGCTCTACGAGCAGTACTTC
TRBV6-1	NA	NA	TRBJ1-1	CASSDPGRENTEAFF	TGTGCCAGCAGTGATCCGGGGCGGGAGAACACTGAAGCTTTCTTT
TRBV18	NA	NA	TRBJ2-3	CASSPPGLPDTQYF	TGTGCCAGCTCACCTCCCGGACTACCAGATACGCAGTATTTT
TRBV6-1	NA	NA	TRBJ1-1	CASSEGGRRNTEAFF	TGTGCCAGCAGTGAAGGAGGAAGAAGGAACACTGAAGCTTTCTTT
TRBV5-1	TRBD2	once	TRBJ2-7	CASSRLPITSGESYEQYF	TGCGCCAGCAGTCGTCTTCCTATTACTAGCGGGGAAAGCTACGAGCAGTACTTC
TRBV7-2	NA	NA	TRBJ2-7	CASSPGVPDYEQYF	TGTGCCAGCAGCCCCGGGGTACCGGACTACGAGCAGTACTTC
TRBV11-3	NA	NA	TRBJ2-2	CASSRRLWDSYTGELFF	TGTGCCAGCAGCCGAAGGCTATGGGACTCATACACCGGGGAGCTGTTTTTT
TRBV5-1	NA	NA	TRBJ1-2	CASSLMGAGGYTF	TGCGCCAGCAGCTTGATGGGGGCGGGTGGCTACACCTTC
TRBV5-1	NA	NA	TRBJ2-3	CASSLGVGGGTDTQYF	TGCGCCAGCAGCCTAGGGGTGGGAGGAGGCACAGATACGCAGTATTTT
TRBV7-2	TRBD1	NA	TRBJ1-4	CASSLYRGREKLFF	TGTGCCAGCAGCTTATACAGGGGGCGAGAAAAACTGTTTTTT
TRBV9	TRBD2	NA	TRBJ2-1	CASSVSDGLADNEQFF	TGTGCCAGCAGCGTTTCCGACGGGCTAGCGGACAATGAGCAGTTCTTC
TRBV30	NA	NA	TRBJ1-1	CAWSAVNTEAFF	TGTGCCTGGAGTGCAGTGAACACTGAAGCTTTCTTT
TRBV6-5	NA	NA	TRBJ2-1	CASRPGQFNEQFF	TGTGCCAGCAGACCAGGACAGTTCAATGAGCAGTTCTTC
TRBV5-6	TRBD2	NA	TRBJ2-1	CASSLEPSGRYNEQFF	TGTGCCAGCAGCTTAGAACCTAGCGGTCGTTACAATGAGCAGTTCTTC
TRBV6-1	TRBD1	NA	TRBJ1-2	CASSGGDRPNYGYTF	TGTGCCAGCAGTGGAGGGGACAGGCCTAACTATGGCTACACCTTC
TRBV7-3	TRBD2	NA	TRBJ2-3	CASSLGLAGGADTQYF	TGTGCCAGCAGCTTGGGACTAGCGGGGGGAGCAGATACGCAGTATTTT
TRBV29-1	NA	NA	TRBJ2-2	CSVGAGSGTGELFF	TGCAGCGTTGGAGCCGGGTCGGGGACCGGGGAGCTGTTTTTT
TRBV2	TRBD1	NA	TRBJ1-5	CASSNTGDQPQHF	TGTGCCAGCAGTAATACAGGGGACCAGCCCCAGCATTTT
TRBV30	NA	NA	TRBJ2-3	CAWSRGITDTQYF	TGTGCCTGGAGTCGGGGGATCACAGATACGCAGTATTTT
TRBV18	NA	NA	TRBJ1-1	CASCELEDTEAFF	TGTGCCAGCTGCGAATTGGAGGACACTGAAGCTTTCTTT
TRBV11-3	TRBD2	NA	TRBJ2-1	CASSLREGLNEQFF	TGTGCCAGCAGCTTACGGGAGGGCCTTAATGAGCAGTTCTTC
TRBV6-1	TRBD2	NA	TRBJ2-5	CASTRLAGDQETQYF	TGTGCCAGCACCAGACTAGCGGGAGACCAAGAGACCCAGTACTTC
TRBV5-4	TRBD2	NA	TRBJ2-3	CASSKTGGPGDTQYF	TGTGCCAGCAGCAAGACGGGAGGGCCGGGAGATACGCAGTATTTT